The 4 T cell receptor beta chains below all came from one sample that was sequenced in a study of CD8 T cells in Susac syndrome. RNA in amounts of about 0.45 to 1 ug was reverse transcribed with random hexamers. TCRdb called the immunoSEQ multiplex PCR reads again in MiXCR, with one record for every CDR3 protein. The sample records 180,000 or so distinct CDR3 sequences, about 94% being singletons. Source material: CD4+ T cells from PBMCs. Every receptor here comes from a human donor in good health.

The chain joins TRBV4-3 to TRBJ2-2; possibly TRBD1 for D (6 bases). V lost 0 bases to trimming and J lost 1 base, with 12 bases between them. The CDR3 contains 17 residues. Per germline, CDR1 LGHNA and CDR2 YSLEER. The CDR3 sequence: CASSQDQGTVNTGELFF. In DNA, the CDR3 is TGCGCCAGCAGCCAAGATCAGGGGACGGTGAACACCGGGGAGCTGTTTTTT.

V gene TRBV7-9 combines with J gene TRBJ2-3; D is perhaps TRBD2 (7 bases). The CDR3 length is 15 residues. Trimming left V 5 bases short and J 0 bases short, with 12 bases between. Germline lookup yields CDR1 SEHNR and CDR2 FQNEAQ (reference sequence). CDR3 residues: CASSPRGGSTDTQYF. The CDR3 DNA sequence: TGTGCCAGCAGCCCAAGGGGGGGTAGCACAGATACGCAGTATTTT.

This sequence joins TRBV7-9 and TRBJ1-6; no definite D call. Germline V CDR1 and CDR2: SEHNR, FQNEAQ (reference sequence). V was shortened by 5 bases and J by 4 bases, with 18 bases between the two germline ends. The CDR3 spans 17 residues. The CDR3 DNA sequence: TGTGCCAGCAGCCCGAGTGGACCCGTCGCTTATAATTCACCCCTCCACTTT. It is translated as CASSPSGPVAYNSPLHF.

CDR3 DNA: TGTGCCAGCAAACAGCGGGGCGTCTCCTACGAGCAGTACTTC. Translated: CASKQRGVSYEQYF. This chain uses TRBV6-5 with TRBJ2-7, with 7 bases matching TRBD2. The CDR3 has 14 residues. The germline V gene encodes CDR1 MNHEY and CDR2 SVGAGI. After removal of 7 bases from V and 0 bases from J, the junction contained 6 bases not matched to a gene.